The 3 T cell receptor beta chains below were found in one sample sequenced in a study of blood T cell repertoires in COVID-19. Repertoires were generated with immunoSEQ multiplex PCR, while TCRdb's copy carries only in-frame clones and drops some. The repertoire includes approximately 200,000 clones, 80% to 90% of them detected once, and 12% sits in the top ten. Material: peripheral blood. The source of these receptors is a woman older than 75 with COVID-19, enrolled during active disease.

V usage is TRBV15 and J usage is TRBJ1-1; perhaps TRBD1 as D (6 bases). The germline CDR1 and CDR2 sequences are LNHNV and YYDKDF (reference sequence). This CDR3 spans 17 amino acids. V lost 0 bases, J lost 4 bases, and 18 bases lay in between. In DNA form, the CDR3 reads TGTGCCACCAGCAGAGATGTACCCCACAGGGCGGGCACTGAAGCTTTCTTT. As protein: CATSRDVPHRAGTEAFF.

The V and J genes are TRBV27 and TRBJ2-5; tentative D call: TRBD1 (6 bases). CDR3 length equals 14 residues. Germline V gene sequence: CDR1 MNHEY, CDR2 SMNVEV (reference sequence). The V gene lost 2 bases and the J gene lost 4 bases, with 11 bases spanning the gap. CDR3 bases: TGTGCCAGCAGTTTAGGGGGCTTCGCAGAGACCCAGTACTTC. Amino acid sequence: CASSLGGFAETQYF.

This clone was seen a handful of times. V usage is TRBV5-1 and J usage is TRBJ2-3; 11 bases fit TRBD2. Germline-derived CDR1 and CDR2 are SGHRS and YFSETQ. The length of the CDR3 is 15 residues. The J segment lost 8 bases and the V segment lost 7 bases, leaving 12 bases of the junction unmatched. This chain's CDR3 is CASSTSGILQGTQYF. CDR3 bases: TGCGCCAGCTCGACTAGCGGGATTCTTCAGGGTACGCAGTATTTT.